Listed here are 22 T cell receptor beta chains from one sample, sequenced in a study of T cells in Graves' hyperthyroidism and ophthalmopathy. Regions amplified from RNA transcripts were the TCR beta CDR3 regions. Initially, a first-round RT-PCR of the TCR CDR3 employed the HTBI primer set. TCRdb recomputed calls from the multiplex PCR reads with MiXCR, one row per CDR3 protein. Of approximately 640,000 distinct CDR3 sequences in the sample, about 16% were seen once. Sequencing input: blood. Every receptor here comes from a woman in her 30s with Graves' hyperthyroidism.

A few counts support this clonotype. The gene calls are TRBV7-3 and TRBJ2-3; 8 bases are a match to TRBD2. Germline trimming cut 0 bases from V and 2 bases from J; bases unmatched to any gene: 7. The CDR3 is 17 amino acids. Germline loops: CDR1 SGHTA, CDR2 FQGTGA. Here the CDR3 reads CASSLTGSGSATDTQYF. The CDR3 coding sequence is TGTGCCAGCAGCTTAACAGGGAGCGGGAGCGCCACAGATACGCAGTATTTT.

This clonotype was recorded at least ten times. The chain employs TRBV7-2 and TRBJ1-1; perhaps TRBD1 as D (6 bases). With 4 bases removed from V and 2 bases from J, the gap between germline ends came to 11 bases. The V gene's germline CDR1 is SGHTA and CDR2 FQGNSA. The CDR3 sequence is 14 residues long. CDR3: CASSSWTVNTEAFF. The CDR3, as DNA: TGTGCCAGCAGCTCGTGGACAGTAAACACTGAAGCTTTCTTT.

The chain is built from TRBV12-3 or TRBV12-4 and TRBJ2-5; D tentatively reads TRBD1 or TRBD2 (6 bases each). Deletions cut 3 bases from V and 5 bases from J, with 22 bases between. The CDR3 extends over 17 amino acids. In nucleotides, the CDR3 is TGTGCCAGCAGTTTTAGGAGGGGGACCCGGGCTGGGGAGACCCAGTACTTC. This sequence encodes CASSFRRGTRAGETQYF.

This clonotype was detected many times. The chain recombines TRBV11-2 with TRBJ2-7; D may be TRBD1 or TRBD2 (5 bases each). Germline values: CDR1 SGHAT, CDR2 FQNNGV. V was clipped by 1 base and J by 6 bases, with 7 bases between them. The CDR3 covers 12 residues. CDR3 sequence: CASSLAGSEQYF. The CDR3 bases are TGTGCCAGCAGCTTAGCAGGGAGCGAGCAGTACTTC.

This clonotype has a handful of counts. This may come from a read error, since a much larger clone is one base off. This CDR3 reads CASSPDRGILGNQPQHF. The CDR3 DNA reads as TGTGCCAGCAGCCCGGACAGGGGGATTCTTGGTAATCAGCCCCAGCATTTT. The rearrangement joins TRBV28 to TRBJ1-5; the match to TRBD1 covers 10 bases. Germline CDR1 MDHEN, CDR2 SYDVKM. This CDR3 region has 17 residues. J gave up 4 bases and V 6 bases, and 12 bases lay outside the gene matches.

This clonotype was detected only a few times. The CDR3 protein is CASGLGFGEQYF. The CDR3 DNA is TGTGCCAGCGGGCTGGGTTTCGGCGAGCAGTACTTC. This chain links TRBV7-9 with TRBJ2-7; D gene unclear. Trimming took off 8 bases at V and 6 bases at J, with 14 bases between the two ends. CDR3 length: 12 amino acids. The germline CDR1 and CDR2 sequences are SEHNR and FQNEAQ (reference sequence).

This clonotype was observed a handful of times. The chain couples TRBV7-2 to TRBJ2-4, with D possibly matching TRBD2 (6 bases). Trimming took off 1 base at V and 4 bases at J, with 14 bases between the two ends. Germline assignment: CDR1 SGHTA and CDR2 FQGNSA. The CDR3 has 16 amino acids. CDR3: CASSLDPGGVKNIQYF. The CDR3 DNA is TGTGCCAGCAGCTTAGACCCAGGAGGGGTAAAAAACATTCAGTACTTC.

This clonotype was recorded at least ten times. This CDR3 is CASRGTGPNTGELFF. As DNA, the CDR3 is TGTGCCAGTCGTGGGACAGGGCCTAACACCGGGGAGCTGTTTTTT. The chain recombines TRBV6-1 with TRBJ2-2, with 9 bases lining up with TRBD1. Germline trimming cut 9 bases from V and 2 bases from J; bases unmatched to any gene: 7. The germline V gene encodes CDR1 MNHNS and CDR2 SASEGT. The CDR3 totals 15 residues.

This clonotype was observed a handful of times. The V call is TRBV18, the J call TRBJ2-1; D ambiguous. Looked up from germline, CDR1 is KGHSH and CDR2 is LQKENI. The CDR3 contains 13 residues. Trimming cost V 3 bases and J 5 bases, with 8 bases left between them. CDR3 residues: CASSPILDNEQFF. The CDR3 nucleotides are TGTGCCAGCTCACCGATCCTAGACAATGAGCAGTTCTTC.

V usage is TRBV4-2 and J usage is TRBJ2-1, with 9 positions matching TRBD2. CDR3 length: 16 residues. CDR1 is LGHNA and CDR2 is YNFKEQ in the germline V gene. Germline trimming cut 5 bases from V and 4 bases from J; bases unmatched to any gene: 9. The chain's CDR3 is CASSVYLAGRYNEQFF. The CDR3 DNA reads as TGTGCCAGCAGCGTTTACCTAGCGGGACGTTACAATGAGCAGTTCTTC.

V is TRBV28 and J is TRBJ1-4; D may be TRBD1 (6 bases). The CDR3 is 14 residues long. V was clipped by 7 bases and J by 7 bases, with 16 bases between them. Germline lookup yields CDR1 MDHEN and CDR2 SYDVKM. The CDR3 DNA reads TGTGCCAGCACCTGGGGGGGGGCGAGTGAAAAACTGTTTTTT. This translates into CASTWGGASEKLFF.

This clonotype occurred many times. The gene calls are TRBV12-3 or TRBV12-4 and TRBJ2-5; D possibly uses TRBD1 or TRBD2 (5 bases each). The CDR3 runs to 14 residues. Trimming cost V 4 bases and J 4 bases, with 13 bases left between them. CDR3 protein: CASSSLAGLETQYF. The CDR3 DNA reads as TGTGCCAGCAGTTCTCTAGCAGGGCTAGAGACCCAGTACTTC.

This clonotype was picked up many times. The gene calls are TRBV20-1 and TRBJ2-3, with D hard to call. The CDR3 has 15 residues. Germline V gene lookup returns CDR1 DFQATT and CDR2 SNEGSKA (reference sequence). Trimming took 0 bases from V and 0 from J, leaving 10 bases between them. CDR3 DNA sequence: TGCAGTGCTAGAGATGTGGTGGGGAGCACAGATACGCAGTATTTT. This encodes CSARDVVGSTDTQYF.

This clonotype was recorded at least ten times. The rearrangement joins TRBV5-5 to TRBJ2-5; TRBD2 might be the D (6 bases). The CDR3 runs to 16 residues. CDR1 is SGHKS and CDR2 is YYEKEE in the germline V gene (reference sequence). The ends were cut back, 1 base at V and 0 bases at J, with 13 bases in the middle. In DNA form, the CDR3 reads TGTGCCAGCAGCTTGTGGGTAGCGGTTTACCAAGAGACCCAGTACTTC. Its protein is CASSLWVAVYQETQYF.

In this sample, this clonotype turned up many times. The rearrangement uses TRBV10-3 and TRBJ2-1, with D perhaps matching TRBD2 (6 bases). The germline V gene encodes CDR1 ENHRY and CDR2 SYGVKD. This CDR3 contains 16 residues. Trimming took off 8 bases at V and 3 bases at J, with 20 bases between the two ends. The DNA for the CDR3 is TGTGCCATCGGAGGGGCCCGGGACGGAAACTACAATGAGCAGTTCTTC. Translating it yields CAIGGARDGNYNEQFF.

Regarding this clonotype: This may arise from a read error, as a much more abundant clone is one base away. The rearrangement links TRBV24-1 to TRBJ2-2; D uncertain. There are 14 residues in the CDR3. Germline CDR1 reads KGHDR; CDR2 reads SFDVKD. CDR3 amino acids: CATSERRNTAELFF. The DNA of the CDR3 is TGTGCCACCAGTGAACGCAGGAACACCGCGGAGCTGTTTTTT.

This clonotype showed up many times. The chain employs TRBV30 and TRBJ1-3; D gene unclear. This CDR3 has 16 residues. The germline CDR1 and CDR2 sequences are GTSNPN and SVGIG (reference sequence). The germline V and J ends were trimmed by 0 bases and 0 bases, with 12 bases remaining between them. This CDR3 reads CAWSVGGPSSGNTIYF. The CDR3, as DNA: TGTGCCTGGAGTGTGGGAGGACCTAGCTCTGGAAACACCATATATTTT.

This clonotype came up many times. V gene TRBV7-9 combines with J gene TRBJ2-1; D unclear. CDR1 and CDR2 from the germline V gene are SEHNR and FQNEAQ (reference sequence). The CDR3 contains 13 residues. V was pared by 3 bases and J by 6 bases, with 9 bases between. CDR3: CASSFPTSNEQFF. In DNA form, the CDR3 reads TGTGCCAGCAGCTTCCCGACAAGCAATGAGCAGTTCTTC.

This clonotype turned up a few times. The chain couples TRBV7-2 to TRBJ2-7, with 9 bases fitting TRBD2. The V gene's germline CDR1 is SGHTA and CDR2 FQGNSA. CDR3 length: 14 amino acids. V gave up 6 bases and J gave up 1 base; unmatched junction bases: 4. CDR3 bases: TGTGCCAGCAGGTTTCTAGCGGGGTCCTACGAGCAGTACTTC. The encoded protein is CASRFLAGSYEQYF.

This clonotype came up many times. V and J are TRBV20-1 and TRBJ1-1; D gene unclear. The V and J ends lost 6 bases and 5 bases respectively, with 13 bases between them. In germline, CDR1 is DFQATT, CDR2 SNEGSKA (reference sequence). The CDR3 contains 12 residues. CDR3 DNA: TGCAGTGCCGCGATCCGGGAGACTGAAGCTTTCTTT. It is translated as CSAAIRETEAFF.

The chain joins TRBV27 to TRBJ2-4, with unresolved D. The CDR3 runs to 13 residues. Looked up from germline, CDR1 is MNHEY and CDR2 is SMNVEV (reference sequence). V shed 5 bases and J shed 5 bases, with 10 bases lying between them. The CDR3 loop is CASSSLFENIQYF. The DNA for the CDR3 is TGTGCCAGCAGTAGCCTCTTTGAAAACATTCAGTACTTC.

This rearrangement joins TRBV12-5 to TRBJ1-1; weak D call: TRBD1 (6 bases). The CDR3 runs 15 residues. V was cut by 4 bases and J by 4 bases, with 16 bases left in between. The V gene's germline CDR1 is LGHNT and CDR2 FRNRAP. CDR3 sequence (DNA): TGTGCTAGTGGTTCCCTACAGGGAATGGTCACTGAAGCTTTCTTT. This encodes CASGSLQGMVTEAFF.